The rows below give T cell receptor beta chains drawn from one sample of a study of T cells in Graves' hyperthyroidism and ophthalmopathy. TCRdb passed the multiplex PCR reads through MiXCR, listing each CDR3 protein once. The table records around 350,000 distinct CDR3 sequences, roughly an eighth of them present only once. The sample was blood. These receptors originate from a woman aged 18-29 years with Graves' hyperthyroidism. Each CDR3 is given with its conserved first and last residue. A D gene is named only where the DNA matches it firmly. Rows give clone size only sometimes, using once, few, many, or a class for an expanded clone.

clone size: .
D gene: TRBD2
V gene: TRBV4-2
J gene: TRBJ2-7
CDR3 DNA: TGTGCCAGCATAGGGACTAGCGGGAGAGTAGTAGCAAACGAGCAGTACTTC
CDR3 protein: CASIGTSGRVVANEQYF

clone size: many
D gene: TRBD1
V gene: TRBV28
J gene: TRBJ1-2
CDR3 DNA: TGTGCCAGTACCAATCACCCGGTTCAGGGGGGATATGGCTACACCTTC
CDR3 protein: CASTNHPVQGGYGYTF

clone size: few
D gene: .
V gene: TRBV12-3/TRBV12-4
J gene: TRBJ1-1
CDR3 DNA: TGTGCCAGCAGTAGGTGGCGTGATGAATCTGAAGCTTTCTTT
CDR3 protein: CASSRWRDESEAFF

clone size: .
D gene: .
V gene: TRBV6-2/TRBV6-3
J gene: TRBJ1-1
CDR3 DNA: TGTGCCAGCAGACGATCAAGGAACACTGAAGCTTTCTTT
CDR3 protein: CASRRSRNTEAFF

clone size: .
D gene: .
V gene: TRBV12-3/TRBV12-4
J gene: TRBJ1-2
CDR3 DNA: TGTGCCAGCAGTTTACTAGCCGGGACATCGGGTGGCTACACCTTC
CDR3 protein: CASSLLAGTSGGYTF

clone size: .
D gene: .
V gene: TRBV12-3/TRBV12-4
J gene: TRBJ1-1
CDR3 DNA: TGTGCCAGTGCCCTGGCGGGGAACACTGAAGCTTTCTTT
CDR3 protein: CASALAGNTEAFF

clone size: many
D gene: .
V gene: TRBV28
J gene: TRBJ1-1
CDR3 DNA: TGTGCCAGCAATGTGGGGGGCGCGGGCACTGAAGCTTTCTTT
CDR3 protein: CASNVGGAGTEAFF

clone size: few
D gene: .
V gene: TRBV12-3/TRBV12-4
J gene: TRBJ1-2
CDR3 DNA: TGTGCCAGCAGTATAAACATCTATGGCTACACCTTC
CDR3 protein: CASSINIYGYTF

clone size: many
D gene: .
V gene: TRBV20-1
J gene: TRBJ1-1
CDR3 DNA: TGCAGTGCTAGAGGGCAGGGAGACACTGAAGCTTTCTTT
CDR3 protein: CSARGQGDTEAFF

clone size: many
D gene: .
V gene: TRBV5-1
J gene: TRBJ2-7
CDR3 DNA: TGCGCCAGCAGCTTGGCGGGACTCCTATACGAGCAGTACTTC
CDR3 protein: CASSLAGLLYEQYF

clone size: few
D gene: .
V gene: TRBV24-1
J gene: TRBJ2-3
CDR3 DNA: TGTGCCACCGCCGGCGCTAGCACAGATACGCAGTATTTT
CDR3 protein: CATAGASTDTQYF

clone size: many
D gene: .
V gene: TRBV20-1
J gene: TRBJ2-3
CDR3 DNA: TGCAGTGCTAGAGATAGGGGCCCTAGCACAGATACGCAGTATTTT
CDR3 protein: CSARDRGPSTDTQYF

clone size: many
D gene: .
V gene: TRBV7-9
J gene: TRBJ1-5
CDR3 DNA: TGTGCCAGCAGCTTATCAGGGGTTCAGCCCCAGCATTTT
CDR3 protein: CASSLSGVQPQHF

clone size: .
D gene: TRBD2
V gene: TRBV11-3
J gene: TRBJ2-1
CDR3 DNA: TGTGCCAGCAGCGAAGATAGCGGGGGGGCCGGTGAGCAGTTCTTC
CDR3 protein: CASSEDSGGAGEQFF

clone size: many
D gene: .
V gene: TRBV3-1
J gene: TRBJ2-7
CDR3 DNA: TGTGCCAGCAGCCTCACCGGGGAGCCTTACGAGCAGTACTTC
CDR3 protein: CASSLTGEPYEQYF

clone size: .
D gene: .
V gene: TRBV27
J gene: TRBJ2-2
CDR3 DNA: TGTGCCGGCAGCCGAGACAGCAGGACCGGGGAGCTGTTTTTT
CDR3 protein: CAGSRDSRTGELFF

clone size: many
D gene: .
V gene: TRBV4-1
J gene: TRBJ2-7
CDR3 DNA: TGCGCCAGCAGCCAAGAGACCCGGGGAACCTTCTACGAGCAGTACTTC
CDR3 protein: CASSQETRGTFYEQYF

clone size: few
D gene: .
V gene: TRBV28
J gene: TRBJ2-5
CDR3 DNA: TGTGCCAGCAGTACGATCCCCTTGGGGGACCCCCAGTACTTC
CDR3 protein: CASSTIPLGDPQYF

clone size: many
D gene: .
V gene: TRBV15
J gene: TRBJ1-1
CDR3 DNA: TGTGCCACCAGCAGAGATGTTGGACGGCACACTGAAGCTTTCTTT
CDR3 protein: CATSRDVGRHTEAFF

clone size: many
D gene: .
V gene: TRBV7-9
J gene: TRBJ1-1
CDR3 DNA: TGTGCCAGCAGCTTAGCACAGGGAGAGATCACTGAAGCTTTCTTT
CDR3 protein: CASSLAQGEITEAFF

clone size: many
D gene: TRBD2
V gene: TRBV28
J gene: TRBJ2-2
CDR3 DNA: TGTGCCAGCAGTCCCCCTGGGTTGGTAGCGGGGGCGAACACCGGGGAGCTGTTTTTT
CDR3 protein: CASSPPGLVAGANTGELFF

clone size: many
D gene: TRBD1
V gene: TRBV2
J gene: TRBJ1-1
CDR3 DNA: TGTGCCAGCAGCCCGGGACAGGGGGCTTTCTTT
CDR3 protein: CASSPGQGAFF

clone size: .
D gene: TRBD1
V gene: TRBV11-1
J gene: TRBJ2-7
CDR3 DNA: TGTGCCAGCAGCTTAGAAGGGACAGGGCCCTACGAGCAGTACTTC
CDR3 protein: CASSLEGTGPYEQYF

clone size: many
D gene: .
V gene: TRBV2
J gene: TRBJ2-7
CDR3 DNA: TGTGCCAGCAACCGGGACGGCGAGGGGGAGCAGTACTTC
CDR3 protein: CASNRDGEGEQYF

clone size: many
D gene: .
V gene: TRBV6-6
J gene: TRBJ2-7
CDR3 DNA: TGTGCCAGCAGTTACTCAACGGACAGCCACGAGCAGTACTTC
CDR3 protein: CASSYSTDSHEQYF

clone size: few
D gene: TRBD1
V gene: TRBV15
J gene: TRBJ1-6
CDR3 DNA: TGTGCCACCAGCAGAGTGACAGGGGCGGAAGGGAAGGCCCTCCACTTT
CDR3 protein: CATSRVTGAEGKALHF